This T cell receptor (beta chain) was found in a study of T cell repertoires in cytomegalovirus infection. For the study at large: Public TCR beta signature analysis indicated the presence of both CMV infection and matching HLA type.

The CDR3 comprises 18 residues, both ends counted. This clonotype appeared a few times. Its specificity is not known. No DNA is shown, since the ends of the CDR3 on it are uncertain; the CDR3 is the one TCRdb lists. Study results and limitations: HLA-C-restricted TCR beta clonotypes specific for CMV led the ex vivo response. The cumulative frequency of public TCR beta families identified carriers of CMV plus the relevant HLA.

TCRdb re-analysed the reads in MiXCR, keeping a single row per CDR3 protein. This repertoire shows roughly 990,000 distinct CDR3 sequences, 31% found once; its top ten account for about 14%. The sequenced sample was cultured CD8+ T cells from PBMCs, obtained from culture after CMV antigen stimulation. This chain joins TRBV12-3 or TRBV12-4 and TRBJ1-5; TRBD1, the table's D call, lacks a check against the DNA. The TCR originated in a human donor in good health (CMV status not recorded). Some clones in this sample may be carry-over from other donors' samples. The CDR3 sequence is CASSFRARVSVADQPQHF.